These T cell receptor beta chains were read from a single sample in a study of regulatory T cells in long-lasting Graves disease. Using its own MiXCR run on the multiplex PCR reads, TCRdb lists one record per CDR3 protein. The data contain some 420,000 distinct CDR3 sequences, roughly 23% of them seen just once; the ten biggest clones take up around 12%. Source: peripheral blood mononuclear cells (PBMCs), taken when the disease was refractory, from a patient treated with antithyroid drugs. These receptors were taken from a female donor with Graves disease. Both conserved end residues are part of each CDR3. D genes are given only for firm matches. Size is stated for part of the rows, as once, few or many counts, or as a class when the clone is expanded.

j_gene	d_gene	abundance	v_gene	CDR3aa	CDR3nt
TRBJ1-4	NA	many	TRBV12-3/TRBV12-4	CASSSPKEANEKLFF	TGTGCCAGCAGTTCCCCGAAAGAGGCTAATGAAAAACTGTTTTTT
TRBJ1-5	NA	few	TRBV19	CASSMSLSNQPQHF	TGTGCCAGTAGTATGTCACTTAGCAATCAGCCCCAGCATTTT
TRBJ2-7	NA	few	TRBV19	CASSPFYRSYEQYF	TGTGCCAGTTCCCCCTTTTACAGGAGCTACGAGCAGTACTTC
TRBJ2-2	NA	many	TRBV28	CASSRQDLANTGELFF	TGTGCCAGCAGTCGACAGGACTTAGCGAACACCGGGGAGCTGTTTTTT
TRBJ1-2	TRBD1	many	TRBV20-1	CSAPLRGRDYGYTF	TGCAGTGCTCCCCTCAGGGGGCGCGACTATGGCTACACCTTC
TRBJ1-2	TRBD1	many	TRBV28	CASSSRQGGYTF	TGTGCCAGCAGCTCCAGACAGGGAGGCTACACCTTC
TRBJ2-7	NA	NA	TRBV4-1	CASSQGLGLAVYEQYF	TGCGCCAGCAGCCAAGGTTTAGGGCTAGCTGTGTACGAGCAGTACTTC
TRBJ1-3	NA	many	TRBV7-2	CASSLREYSGNTIYF	TGTGCCAGCAGCTTACGAGAATACTCTGGAAACACCATATATTTT
TRBJ1-6	NA	NA	TRBV13	CASSRFTRDSSPLHF	TGTGCCAGCAGCCGATTCACGAGGGACTCCTCACCCCTCCACTTT
TRBJ1-1	NA	many	TRBV12-3/TRBV12-4	CASTSLGDTEAFF	TGTGCCAGCACCTCCCTCGGCGACACTGAAGCTTTCTTT
TRBJ1-1	NA	few	TRBV24-1	CAPEGGTEAFF	TGTGCCCCCGAGGGGGGGACTGAAGCTTTCTTT
TRBJ2-2	TRBD2	many	TRBV6-1	CASRPPGTRNTGELFF	TGTGCCAGCAGACCTCCCGGGACTAGAAACACCGGGGAGCTGTTTTTT
TRBJ2-5	NA	many	TRBV28	CASSLEVQETQYF	TGTGCCAGCAGTTTAGAGGTCCAAGAGACCCAGTACTTC
TRBJ2-7	NA	many	TRBV6-4	CASNKRQKSSYEQYF	TGTGCCAGCAACAAGAGACAGAAAAGCTCCTACGAGCAGTACTTC
TRBJ2-2	NA	NA	TRBV2	CASSELGPQNTGELFF	TGTGCCAGCAGTGAACTAGGTCCACAAAACACCGGGGAGCTGTTTTTT
TRBJ1-2	NA	few	TRBV5-1	CASSPAPGESYGYTF	TGCGCCAGCAGCCCGGCCCCGGGTGAAAGCTATGGCTACACCTTC
TRBJ1-6	TRBD1	many	TRBV11-2	CASSSISGTDNSPLHF	TGTGCCAGCAGCTCCATCTCCGGGACAGATAATTCACCCCTCCACTTT
TRBJ1-2	NA	NA	TRBV19	CATGGFLYGYTF	TGTGCCACGGGGGGGTTCCTCTATGGCTACACCTTC
TRBJ2-7	NA	NA	TRBV7-9	CAVSSGVSYEQYF	TGTGCCGTATCATCTGGAGTCTCCTACGAGCAGTACTTC
TRBJ2-2	NA	NA	TRBV3-1	CASSQGMDAGELFF	TGTGCCAGCAGCCAAGGAATGGACGCCGGGGAGCTGTTTTTT
TRBJ1-6	NA	many	TRBV5-1	CASSLSVSENSPLHF	TGCGCCAGCAGCTTGTCGGTGTCGGAGAATTCACCCCTCCACTTT
TRBJ2-7	NA	many	TRBV29-1	CSVDTDYEQYF	TGCAGCGTTGACACCGACTACGAGCAGTACTTC
TRBJ1-2	TRBD1	many	TRBV6-2/TRBV6-3	CASSYPQGVQWGYTF	TGTGCCAGCAGTTACCCCCAGGGGGTTCAGTGGGGCTACACCTTC
TRBJ1-4	NA	NA	TRBV6-2/TRBV6-3	CASVPGGGREKLFF	TGTGCCAGCGTACCGGGAGGGGGGCGCGAAAAACTGTTTTTT
TRBJ1-2	TRBD1	NA	TRBV7-9	CASSWDRGRKYGYTF	TGTGCCAGCAGCTGGGACAGGGGGCGAAAATATGGCTACACCTTC
TRBJ1-1	NA	many	TRBV12-3/TRBV12-4	CASSKRALLNTEAFF	TGTGCCAGCAGTAAACGGGCACTCTTGAACACTGAAGCTTTCTTT